This T cell receptor beta chain stems from a study of T cell responses to AZD1222 COVID-19 vaccine (dated by TCRdb to 2020 to 2023). About the investigation overall: TCR sequencing was performed for about 250 trial participants, of whom about 200 were given two doses of AZD1222 and some 26 were given two doses of MenACWY control vaccine. Trial participants were enrolled by age into 18-55, 56-69 and 70-plus year subgroups, with approximately 150, 28 and 58 TCR-sequenced participants respectively. The paper's findings and limits, for the study overall: The vaccine-associated CD4 TCRs covered the entire spike protein, and the dominant responses fell in regions 160-218 and 743-854. Nearly half of unique spike-specific TCRs reportedly recognized epitopes outside regions mutated in the B.1.351 and B.1.1.7 variants. After two AZD1222 doses, both the breadth and the depth of spike-specific TCRs were significantly higher than at day 0 and than in MenACWY recipients. No day 14 peak-response samples were available, so repertoires were characterized only after the peak T cell response. In the small 56-69-year group, the increase in depth fell short of significance, most likely because of low power. Participants were mostly white British, with more females than males. The authors suggested clonal diversity may have been underestimated. Conclusions about previously exposed vaccinees are limited because only five to seven AZD1222 recipients were SARS-CoV-2 seropositive at baseline.

The trim is 5 bases for V and 1 base for J, with a gap of 24 bases between the germline ends. Reading from cysteine to phenylalanine, the CDR3 counts 18 amino acids. The kept DNA is CDR3 alone, 54 bases in frame from the first base. The germline V gene (reference sequence) supplies CDR1 SGHKS and CDR2 YYEKEE. The CDR3 regions of human TCRbeta chains were subjected to immunosequencing. The authors' pipeline ran thus. Repertoire TCRs were checked for matches against a reference library of SARS-CoV-2-specific TCRs that had been generated using the MIRA antigen-specificity platform. Breadth was defined as the fraction of unique TCRs that were SARS-CoV-2-associated. Depth was defined as the fraction of total T cells that were SARS-CoV-2-associated. Using the MIRA data, every spike-specific TCR was mapped to the spike region that the TCR reacted to and assigned to either a CD4 or a CD8 class. Log10-transformed breadth and depth values were compared by one-way ANOVA with Sidak's multiple comparisons tests. As stored in TCRdb, this immuneACCESS dataset retains in-frame rearrangements with V and J assigned. A fraction of the clones does not appear; measured against another copy, unresolved V genes explain less than half of the discrepancy, and the remainder lacks a known reason. That table supplies the V and J calls and clone size; D and trimming were determined from the DNA. Here the sample has roughly 150,000 clones; roughly 88% occur a single time. The top ten constitute about 5.9% of the sample.

Concerning this clone itself: The antigen it binds to is not known. A much larger clonotype is one base distant, so this may be a read error. Additional DNA sequences in this sample encode the identical CDR3.

The time point label corresponds to: about 28 days (+/-7) after the second vaccine dose. AZD1222 recipients with second doses at about 4 weeks or about 12 weeks were pooled, because spike-specific TCR depth and breadth did not differ between schedules. Vaccinee samples came from UK trials COV001 and COV002, including a single-blind randomized controlled phase 2/3 trial of AZD1222 (ChAdOx1 nCoV-19) in healthy adults. Trial participant PBMC samples were collected at day 0 and day 28 after the second dose for TCRbeta chain sequencing. Sequencing used peripheral blood, obtained 28 days after the second AZD1222 dose. The rearranged segments are TRBV5-5 and TRBJ1-2; D gene: possibly TRBD1, on 6 matching bases. The sequence was obtained from an adult who received the AZD1222 COVID-19 vaccine. The CDR3 region has the sequence CASRGVGGPDGVNYGYTF. The nucleotide sequence is TGTGCCAGCAGGGGCGTGGGGGGGCCGGACGGCGTTAACTATGGCTACACCTTC.